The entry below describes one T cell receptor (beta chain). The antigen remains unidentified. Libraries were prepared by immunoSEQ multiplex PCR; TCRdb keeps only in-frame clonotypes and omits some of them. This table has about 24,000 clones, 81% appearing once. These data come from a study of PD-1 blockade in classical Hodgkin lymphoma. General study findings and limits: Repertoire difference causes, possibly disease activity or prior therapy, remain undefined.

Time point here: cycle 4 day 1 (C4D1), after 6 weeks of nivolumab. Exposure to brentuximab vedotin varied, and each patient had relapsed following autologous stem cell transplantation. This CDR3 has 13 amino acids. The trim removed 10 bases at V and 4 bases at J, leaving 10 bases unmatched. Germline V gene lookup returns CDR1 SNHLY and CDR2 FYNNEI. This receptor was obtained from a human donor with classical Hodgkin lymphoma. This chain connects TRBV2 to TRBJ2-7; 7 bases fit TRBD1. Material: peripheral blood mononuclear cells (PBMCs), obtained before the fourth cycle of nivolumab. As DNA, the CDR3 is TGTGCCATTGTACAGGGGCCCTTTTACGAGCAGTACTTC. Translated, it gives CAIVQGPFYEQYF. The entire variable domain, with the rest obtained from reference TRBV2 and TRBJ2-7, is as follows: EPEVTQTPSHQVTQMGQEVILRCVPISNHLYFYWYRQILGQKVEFLVSFYNNEISEKSEIFDDQFSVERPDGSNFTLKIRSTKLEDSAMYFCAIVQGPFYEQYFGPGTRLTVT.